What follows is one T cell receptor beta chain and its context. The record originates from a study of blood T cells in healthy people across ages. The CDR3 sequence is 16 residues long. V lost 1 base to trimming and J lost 5 bases, with 15 bases between them. Germline-derived CDR1 and CDR2 are SEHNR and FQNEAQ (reference sequence). Combining a sample-barcoded 5' primer with a J-beta primer mix, a second PCR ran for 7 to 11 cycles. Unique molecular identifiers of 12 random nucleotides labeled each cDNA. TCRdb re-called the 5' RACE reads with MiXCR, one entry per CDR3 protein. The table records about 800,000 distinct CDR3 sequences, roughly 64% of them present only once.

Material for sequencing was blood. The clonotype was recovered from a man aged 25 to 40 in good health. The chain couples TRBV7-9 to TRBJ2-1, with no clear D. CDR3 coding DNA: TGTGCCAGCAGCTTAGGCGTCTCACCTTTCAACAATGAGCAGTTCTTC. Translating gives CASSLGVSPFNNEQFF.